The 22 T cell receptor beta chains given below trace back to one sample, sequenced in a study of tissue T cells after allogeneic stem cell transplantation. Assay used: immunoSEQ multiplex PCR; TCRdb lists only in-frame clones, some missing. Of some 7,900 clones listed, around 35% were seen once; the top ten hold approximately 3.4%. Documented time point: mouse harvest day 14 after allogeneic transplant. Each mouse received 10^7 T-cell-depleted marrow cells plus 10^6 splenic CD5+ T cells by tail vein. Material for sequencing was skin. The receptor source for this set is a female BALB/c mouse given C57BL/6 T cells with graft-versus-host disease after an allogeneic hematopoietic cell transplant.

Comments on this clone: Genes and germline come from the mouse. Sequencing ends 1 residue short of the CDR3 end; the germline J gene provides the rest. V gene TRBV3 combines with J gene TRBJ1-3, with 11 bases fitting TRBD1. J lost 4 bases, V lost 5 bases, and 4 bases had no gene match. Germline V lookup: CDR1 SNHLY, CDR2 FYNGKV (reference sequence). The CDR3 has 15 amino acids. CDR3 DNA (partial): TGTGCCAGCAGCCCCGGGACAGGGGGGGGAAATACGCTCTAT. It is translated as CASSPGTGGGNTLY. The entire CDR3 protein is CASSPGTGGGNTLYF.

Relative to its sample, this clone is medium-sized. Any gene name here is a mouse gene name. The read gets to within 1 residue of the CDR3 end, and the germline J gene fills in the rest. The chain has TRBV26 and TRBJ1-6; D remains unclear. TRBJ1-6 is treated as an ORF (open reading frame) with a function not yet certain. Trimming cost V 4 bases and J 4 bases, with 5 bases left between them. The CDR3 is 13 amino acids. Germline CDR1 KGHPV, CDR2 FQNQEV (reference sequence). Partial CDR3 DNA: TGTGCCAGCAGTCGTATATATAATTCGCCCCTCTAC. Protein: CASSRIYNSPLY. The entire CDR3 sequence reads CASSRIYNSPLYF.

As concerns this clone: Gene names denote mouse genes. The read gets to within 1 residue of the CDR3 end, and the germline J gene fills in the rest. The gene calls are TRBV26 and TRBJ1-4, with TRBD1 as a possible D gene (6 bases). The CDR3 sequence is 14 residues long. The V gene lost 4 bases and the J gene lost 2 bases, with 8 bases spanning the gap. Germline values: CDR1 KGHPV, CDR2 FQNQEV (reference sequence). CDR3 protein: CASSRTASNERLFF. Incomplete CDR3 DNA: TGTGCCAGCAGTCGGACAGCGTCCAACGAAAGATTATTT.

With respect to this clone: Genes here carry mouse names. The CDR3 is cut off 1 residue early in the read; its end comes from the germline J gene. J is TRBJ2-5 and V is TRBV3; 8 nucleotides match TRBD2. The trim removed 4 bases at V and 1 base at J, leaving 1 base unmatched. This CDR3 region has 14 residues. The germline CDR1 and CDR2 sequences are SNHLY and FYNGKV (reference sequence). The CDR3 here is CASSSTGDQDTQYF. The sequenced part of the CDR3 DNA is TGTGCCAGCAGCTCGACTGGGGACCAAGACACCCAGTAC.

Notes on this clone: The genes are named according to mouse. Coverage ceases 1 residue before the CDR3 finishes, and the germline J gene fills in the end. The gene calls are TRBV13-1 and TRBJ2-7; TRBD2 matches 10 bases. V lost 0 bases and J lost 4; bases outside the gene matches: 4. The CDR3 spans 15 residues. Germline loops: CDR1 NSHNY, CDR2 SYGAGN. This chain's CDR3 is CASSDARTGGYEQYF. CDR3 bases read: TGTGCCAGCAGTGATGCCCGGACTGGGGGTTATGAACAGTAC.

A note on this clone: The gene names here belong to mouse. The read finishes 1 residue shy of the CDR3 end, and the germline J gene is used to complete it. This same CDR3 is encoded by further DNA sequences in the sample. The chain links TRBV12-2 to TRBJ2-7; D gene uncertain. CDR3 length: 13 amino acids. Deletions cut 0 bases from V and 1 base from J, with 6 bases between. The germline V gene encodes CDR1 SGHLS and CDR2 HYDKME. CDR3 DNA, as far as it was read: TGTGCCAGCTCTCTCGACATATCCTATGAACAGTAC. Amino acid sequence: CASSLDISYEQY. In full, the CDR3 is CASSLDISYEQYF. Filled out from reference TRBV12-2 and TRBJ2-7, the complete variable domain reads NSGVVQSPRYIIKGKGERSILKCIPISGHLSVAWYQQTQGQELKFFIQHYDKMERDKGNLPSRFSVQQFDDYHSEMNMSALELEDSAVYFCASSLDISYEQYFGPGTRLTVL.

This clone was picked up a small number of times. Mouse gene names apply. The read falls 1 residue short of the CDR3 end, and the missing part is taken from the germline J gene. The V call is TRBV20, the J call TRBJ2-7; 9 bases map to TRBD2. CDR3 size: 13 residues. Germline CDR1 GFQATS, CDR2 STVNSAI. V lost 0 bases to trimming and J lost 7 bases; unmatched junction nucleotides: 4. The sequenced CDR3 bases are TGTGGTGCTAGGGATGGCTGGGGGGGGGAACAGTAC. As protein: CGARDGWGGEQY. The whole CDR3 region reads CGARDGWGGEQYF.

To note about this clone: Gene names are mouse gene names. The read finishes 1 residue shy of the CDR3 end, and the germline J gene is used to complete it. The rearrangement joins TRBV19 to TRBJ2-7; 12 bases match TRBD2. The CDR3 sequence is 14 residues long. The germline V gene has CDR1 FNHDT and CDR2 SITEND (reference sequence). J was trimmed by 4 bases and V by 6 bases; bases with no gene match: 5. CDR3 in amino acids: CASNPGLGGYEQYF. CDR3 DNA, as far as it was read: TGTGCCAGCAACCCGGGACTGGGGGGTTATGAACAGTAC.

This clone was detected only a few times. Gene names refer to mouse genes. Sequencing ends 1 residue short of the CDR3 end; the germline J gene provides the rest. The V call is TRBV13-1, the J call TRBJ1-6; D is uncertain. TRBJ1-6 is assigned to the ORF class and has an uncertain function. The CDR3 is 15 amino acids. Per the germline V gene, CDR1 is NSHNY and CDR2 is SYGAGN. Trimming shortened V by 4 bases and J by 0 bases, and 8 bases separated the two germline ends. The CDR3 region is CASSFDISYNSPLYF. The covered CDR3 bases are TGTGCCAGCAGTTTCGACATTTCCTATAATTCGCCCCTCTAC.

This clone turned up a few times. The listed genes are named as in mouse. The read ends 1 residue shy of where the CDR3 ends; the end is completed using the germline J gene. J is TRBJ2-5 and V is TRBV26; D assignment may be TRBD1 or TRBD2 (5 bases each). Per the germline V gene, CDR1 is KGHPV and CDR2 is FQNQEV (reference sequence). This CDR3 has 14 amino acids. Trimming shortened V by 3 bases and J by 3 bases, and 10 bases separated the two germline ends. CDR3 DNA (partial): TGTGCCAGCAGTCTCCGGGGGAGTCAAGACACCCAGTAC. Protein product: CASSLRGSQDTQY. The full CDR3 protein reads CASSLRGSQDTQYF. The whole variable domain, remainder taken from reference TRBV26 and TRBJ2-5, is NSKVIQTPRYLVKGQGQKAKMRCIPEKGHPVVFWYQQNKNNEFKFLINFQNQEVLQQIDMTEKRFSAECPSNSPCSLEIQSSEAGDSALYLCASSLRGSQDTQYFGPGTRLLVL.

This clone was detected a few times. Gene names and germline match the mouse. The sequenced fragment ends 1 residue before the CDR3 boundary, so the rest is inferred from the germline J gene. V and J are TRBV26 and TRBJ1-1; a weak D match, TRBD1 (6 bases). The germline gives CDR1 KGHPV, CDR2 FQNQEV (reference sequence). This CDR3 region has 12 residues. Trimming took 2 bases from V and 6 from J, leaving 7 bases between them. The CDR3 sequence is CASSLRQAEVFF. The CDR3 bases that were read are TGTGCCAGCAGTCTGCGACAGGCAGAAGTCTTC.

As concerns this clone: Germline and genes here are mouse. The sequenced fragment ends 1 residue before the CDR3 boundary, so the rest is inferred from the germline J gene. The V and J genes are TRBV26 and TRBJ1-2; possible D gene TRBD1, 6 bases. V lost 7 bases to trimming and J lost 0 bases, with 9 bases between them. The germline V gene encodes CDR1 KGHPV and CDR2 FQNQEV (reference sequence). CDR3 size: 13 residues. The covered CDR3 bases are TGTGCCAGCACCAGGACAGCAAACTCCGACTACACC. It is translated as CASTRTANSDYT. The full CDR3 protein is CASTRTANSDYTF. Filled out from reference TRBV26 and TRBJ1-2, the complete variable domain reads NSKVIQTPRYLVKGQGQKAKMRCIPEKGHPVVFWYQQNKNNEFKFLINFQNQEVLQQIDMTEKRFSAECPSNSPCSLEIQSSEAGDSALYLCASTRTANSDYTFGSGTRLLVI.

This clone is classed as medium-sized. Here the gene names and germline are mouse. The DNA ends 1 residue before the CDR3 does, and the rest of the CDR3 is filled in from the germline J gene. The gene calls are TRBV19 and TRBJ2-7; D is possibly TRBD1 (5 bases). The V end was cut by 4 bases, the J end by 3 bases, with 8 bases between. The CDR3 length is 12 residues. Germline V gives CDR1 FNHDT, CDR2 SITEND (reference sequence). The sequenced part of the CDR3 DNA is TGTGCCAGCAGTCCACAGGTCTATGAACAGTAC. It yields the protein CASSPQVYEQY. The whole CDR3 protein reads CASSPQVYEQYF.

For this clone: Genes here carry mouse names. The CDR3 end lies 1 residue beyond the end of the read and is filled in from the germline J gene. The chain carries TRBV2 and TRBJ2-7, with 10 bases fitting TRBD1. There are 13 residues in the CDR3. The trim removed 3 bases at V and 7 bases at J, leaving 3 bases unmatched. Per germline, CDR1 LGHNA and CDR2 YSYQKL. CDR3 DNA (partial): TGTGCCAGCAGCCATGACAGGGGGCGGGAACAGTAC. This gives the protein CASSHDRGREQY. The complete CDR3 protein is CASSHDRGREQYF.

By share, this clone ranks as medium-sized. Gene names refer to mouse genes. The missing CDR3 end, 1 residue past where the read stops, is filled in from the germline J gene. V is TRBV26 and J is TRBJ2-4; TRBD2 matches at 7 bases. Trimming cost V 5 bases and J 0 bases; bases outside gene matches: 5. The CDR3 extends over 15 amino acids. CDR1 is KGHPV and CDR2 is FQNQEV in the germline V gene (reference sequence). CDR3 region: CASSRTGPSQNTLYF. The covered CDR3 bases are TGTGCCAGCAGTAGGACTGGCCCTAGTCAAAACACCTTGTAC.

This clone came up a few times. The gene symbols are mouse symbols. The CDR3 is cut off 1 residue early in the read; its end comes from the germline J gene. The chain has TRBV24 and TRBJ2-1; D possibly corresponds to TRBD2 (5 bases). V was shortened by 4 bases and J by 0 bases, with 7 bases between the two germline ends. The CDR3 is 14 amino acids. Germline assignment: CDR1 KGHTA and CDR2 FRNEEI. The sequenced CDR3 bases are TGTGCCAGCAGTCCTGGACTTAACTATGCTGAGCAGTTC. It yields the protein CASSPGLNYAEQF. The CDR3 in its entirety is CASSPGLNYAEQFF.

Comment on this clone: Gene names are mouse gene names. The CDR3 end lies 1 residue beyond the end of the read and is filled in from the germline J gene. This sequence joins TRBV13-1 and TRBJ2-7; 10 nucleotides align to TRBD2. V shed 0 bases and J 6 bases; nucleotides not matched to a gene: 3. Germline values: CDR1 NSHNY, CDR2 SYGAGN. This CDR3 spans 14 amino acids. The CDR3 bases that were read are TGTGCCAGCAGTGATGCCTGGGGGGGCGGTGAACAGTAC. It specifies CASSDAWGGGEQY. The CDR3 as a whole reads CASSDAWGGGEQYF.

As to this clone: The gene names given are mouse names. The read ends 1 residue shy of where the CDR3 ends; the end is completed using the germline J gene. The V call is TRBV19, the J call TRBJ2-7; 10 nucleotides align to TRBD1. Trimming at V came to 5 bases and at J to 4 bases, leaving 3 bases not matched to a gene. Germline V gene sequence: CDR1 FNHDT, CDR2 SITEND (reference sequence). The CDR3 runs to 13 residues. The CDR3 sequence: CASSTGQGYEQYF. CDR3 DNA, as far as it was read: TGTGCCAGCAGCACGGGACAGGGGTATGAACAGTAC. Combining the CDR3 with reference TRBV19 and TRBJ2-7 gives the whole variable domain GGIITQTPKFLIGQEGQKLTLKCQQNFNHDTMYWYRQDSGKGLRLIYYSITENDLQKGDLSEGYDASREKKSSFSLTVTSAQKNEMAVFLCASSTGQGYEQYFGPGTRLTVL.

Notes on this clone: The gene names here belong to mouse. The DNA ends 1 residue before the CDR3 does, and the rest of the CDR3 is filled in from the germline J gene. The chain carries TRBV26 and TRBJ1-6; 11 bases are a match to TRBD1. TRBJ1-6 is annotated as an ORF whose role is uncertain. CDR3 length equals 14 residues. Germline V CDR1 and CDR2: KGHPV, FQNQEV (reference sequence). Unmatched junction bases numbered 3, after V lost 6 bases and J lost 8 bases. CDR3 in amino acids: CASRDRGRDSPLYF. The covered CDR3 bases are TGTGCCAGCAGGGACAGGGGGCGGGATTCGCCCCTCTAC.

A word on this clone: Germline and genes: mouse. Read sequence stops 1 residue before the CDR3 end, and the germline J gene provides the missing end. The chain couples TRBV2 to TRBJ2-5; 10 nucleotides agree with TRBD2. This CDR3 is 16 amino acids long. Germline V gives CDR1 LGHNA, CDR2 YSYQKL. V was pared by 0 bases and J by 4 bases, with 4 bases of the junction left unmatched. The CDR3 bases that were read are TGTGCCAGCAGCCAAGATGACGGGACTGGGGAAGACACCCAGTAC. Translating it yields CASSQDDGTGEDTQY. The entire CDR3 protein reads CASSQDDGTGEDTQYF.

Remarks on this clone: Germline and genes: mouse. The CDR3 extends 1 residue past the end of the read, so its final part is completed from the germline J gene. This rearrangement joins TRBV29 to TRBJ2-1; D gene uncertain. Trimming cost V 5 bases and J 3 bases, with 11 bases left between them. CDR1 is MSHET, CDR2 SYDVDS, per germline. This CDR3 has 14 residues. The CDR3 DNA, read in part, is TGTGCTAGCAGTCCCGGACGCCTCTATGCTGAGCAGTTC. Encoded protein: CASSPGRLYAEQF. The CDR3, in full, reads CASSPGRLYAEQFF.

The table lists this clone with a few counts. The germline and genes are mouse ones. The read falls 1 residue short of the CDR3 end, and the missing part is taken from the germline J gene. The rearrangement links TRBV26 to TRBJ2-1; tentative D call: TRBD1 (5 bases). The CDR3 is 11 residues long. Trimming removed 9 bases at V and 7 bases at J, with 10 bases between. Germline values: CDR1 KGHPV, CDR2 FQNQEV (reference sequence). The sequenced part of the CDR3 DNA is TGTGCCAGTCTCAGGGAGGCTGAGCAGTTC. Translating gives CASLREAEQF. The complete CDR3 reads CASLREAEQFF.